This TCR beta chain was sequenced in a study of identical twins (TCRdb year 2016). Turning to the overall study: To test whether fetal clonotypes persist, this study deep-sequenced TCR alpha and beta repertoires from monozygotic twins, from unrelated adults of various ages, and from cord blood. Replicate twin experiments were performed at different times using different library preparation protocols to rule out contamination. The investigation overall reported the following: Conclusions relied on cross-sectional statistical analysis, since the same donors could not be followed over many years. Compared with coincidental sharing between unrelated individuals, an excess of low generation-probability sequences was observed among out-of-frame TCR alpha sequences shared between twins. The excess sharing between twins in beta out-of-frame sequences was weaker because fewer shared sequences reduced the signal-to-noise ratio. Fewer insertions were carried by abundant cord blood beta clonotypes, a similar but weaker trend appeared in young adult naive repertoires, and no such trend appeared in memory repertoires. Zero-insertion analyses could be partly confounded by invariant T cells such as MAIT and iNKT, although diverse VJ usage argued against such confounding for most clonotypes. Out-of-frame TCR alpha sharing in monozygotic twins was systematically underestimated by recombination models, whereas sharing between unrelated individuals was in agreement with the recombination models.

Library preparation was by 5' RACE. Sequencing relied on an Illumina HiSeq 2000. Template switching introduced a universal primer binding site; the final cDNA contained a unique molecular identifier, enabling accurate counting of TCR cDNA molecules. First-strand cDNA for TCR alpha and beta chains was synthesized from specific primers in the conserved constant-segment region. To control for contamination, every cDNA library carried two barcodes: a SMART-Mk sample barcode plus Illumina barcodes. TruSeq adapter sequences, together with Illumina sample barcodes, were added in two successive PCR steps. The Illumina HiSeq platform was used with custom primers to sequence TCR alpha and beta cDNA libraries. The original pipeline was this. Raw reads were processed with MiGEC to extract unique molecular identifiers, and MiXCR was used to determine CDR3 positions. For each individual, recombination models were inferred using an EM algorithm with the repgenHMM and IGoR tools. Shared clonotype analysis was performed with the tcR package in R, normalizing sharing by the product of cloneset sizes. To study raw recombination free of thymic and clonal selection effects, out-of-frame nonproductive sequences were analyzed. Through fastp at Q25 and MiXCR, TCRdb rebuilt clones from the public reads, retaining in-frame beta chains. Each CDR3 protein appears once, grouped with its most common genes and DNA. The V and J calls, along with clone size, are taken from TCRdb and not from the paper's own processing. The sample yields 450,000 or so distinct CDR3 sequences; about 18% were counted once. In total, the top ten clones hold more than 10% of the sample.

This clonotype came up many times. No antigen is known for it. Base qualities are missing; no much larger clone stands one base away. Only healthy Caucasian donors were included. Three unrelated non-twin adults were additionally sequenced: a male aged 18 to 29, a male aged 50 to 59 and a female aged 50 to 59. Miltenyi CD45RO+ enrichment and human naive T-cell isolation kits were used to isolate memory (CD45RO+) and naive T cells from PBMC. Spanning cysteine to phenylalanine, the CDR3 consists of 11 amino acids. Left in the record is the CDR3 DNA by itself, 33 bases read in frame from the first base. CDR1 DFQATT and CDR2 SNEGSKA are derived from the germline V gene (reference sequence). V is pared back by 4 bases and J by 0 bases, with 4 bases lying between the germline termini.

This chain joins TRBV20-1 to TRBJ2-7, with the identity of the D gene unclear. The sequence derives from a man in his fifties in good health. Specimen: naive T cells sorted from blood. The sample's cell subset or site label, in plain terms: cells isolated with a human naive T-cell isolation kit. The sequence in DNA is TGCAGTGCTATACGCTCCTACGAGCAGTACTTC. It specifies CSAIRSYEQYF.